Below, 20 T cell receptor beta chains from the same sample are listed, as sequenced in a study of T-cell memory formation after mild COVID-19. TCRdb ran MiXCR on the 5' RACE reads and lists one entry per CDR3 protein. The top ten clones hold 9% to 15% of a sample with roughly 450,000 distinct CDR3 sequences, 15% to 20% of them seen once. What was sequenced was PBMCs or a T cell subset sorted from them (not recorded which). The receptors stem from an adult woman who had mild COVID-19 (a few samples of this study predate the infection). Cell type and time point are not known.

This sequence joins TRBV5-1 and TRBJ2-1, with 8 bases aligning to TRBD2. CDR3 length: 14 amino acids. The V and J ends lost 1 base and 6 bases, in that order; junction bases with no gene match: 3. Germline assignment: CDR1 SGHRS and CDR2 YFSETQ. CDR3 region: CASSLILAGNEQFF. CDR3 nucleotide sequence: TGCGCCAGCAGCTTGATCCTAGCGGGCAATGAGCAGTTCTTC.

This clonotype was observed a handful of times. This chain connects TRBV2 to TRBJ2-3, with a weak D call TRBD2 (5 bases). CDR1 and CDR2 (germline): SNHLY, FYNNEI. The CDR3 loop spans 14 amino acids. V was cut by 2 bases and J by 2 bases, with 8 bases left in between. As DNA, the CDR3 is TGTGCCAGCAGTGAAACTAGTCACACAGATACGCAGTATTTT. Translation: CASSETSHTDTQYF. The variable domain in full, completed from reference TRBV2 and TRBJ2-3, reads EPEVTQTPSHQVTQMGQEVILRCVPISNHLYFYWYRQILGQKVEFLVSFYNNEISEKSEIFDDQFSVERPDGSNFTLKIRSTKLEDSAMYFCASSETSHTDTQYFGPGTRLTVL.

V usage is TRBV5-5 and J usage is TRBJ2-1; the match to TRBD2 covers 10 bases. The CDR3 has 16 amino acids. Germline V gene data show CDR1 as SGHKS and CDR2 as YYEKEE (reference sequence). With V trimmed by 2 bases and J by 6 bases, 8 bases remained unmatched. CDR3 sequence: CASSLSGGALSNEQFF. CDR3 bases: TGTGCCAGCAGCTTAAGCGGGGGGGCCTTGAGCAATGAGCAGTTCTTC.

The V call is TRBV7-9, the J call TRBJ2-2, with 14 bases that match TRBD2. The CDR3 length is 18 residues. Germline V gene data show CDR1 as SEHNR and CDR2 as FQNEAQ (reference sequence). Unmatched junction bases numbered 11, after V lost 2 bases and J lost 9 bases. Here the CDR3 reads CASSLTLGLAGGPWELFF. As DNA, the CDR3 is TGTGCCAGCAGCTTAACCCTCGGACTAGCGGGGGGCCCTTGGGAGCTGTTTTTT.

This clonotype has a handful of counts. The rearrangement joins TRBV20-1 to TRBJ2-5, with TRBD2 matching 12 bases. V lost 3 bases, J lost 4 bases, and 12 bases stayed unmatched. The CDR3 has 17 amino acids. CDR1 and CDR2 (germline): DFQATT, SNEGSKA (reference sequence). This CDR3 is CSARSTGLAGYGETQYF. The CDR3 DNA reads TGCAGTGCTAGGTCCACCGGACTAGCGGGGTACGGAGAGACCCAGTACTTC.

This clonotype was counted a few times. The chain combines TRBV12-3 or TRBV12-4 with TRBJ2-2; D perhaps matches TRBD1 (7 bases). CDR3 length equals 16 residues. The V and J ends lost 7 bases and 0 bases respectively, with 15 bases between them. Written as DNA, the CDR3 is TGTGCCAGCACCCGACAGGGACTCGCGAACACCGGGGAGCTGTTTTTT. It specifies CASTRQGLANTGELFF.

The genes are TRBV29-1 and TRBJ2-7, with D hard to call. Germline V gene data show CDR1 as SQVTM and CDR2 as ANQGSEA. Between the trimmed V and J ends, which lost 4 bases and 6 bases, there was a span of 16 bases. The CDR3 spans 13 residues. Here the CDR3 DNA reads TGCAGCGTTGTTTTGAACGTAGGATCCGAGCAGTACTTC. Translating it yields CSVVLNVGSEQYF.

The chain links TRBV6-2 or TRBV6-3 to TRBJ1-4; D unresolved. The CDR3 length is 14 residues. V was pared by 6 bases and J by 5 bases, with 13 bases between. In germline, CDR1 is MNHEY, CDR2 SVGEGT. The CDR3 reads CASRWANQNEKLFF. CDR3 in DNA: TGTGCCAGCAGGTGGGCCAACCAAAATGAAAAACTGTTTTTT.

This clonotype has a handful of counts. CDR3: CASSVTEADTQYF. CDR3 nucleotides: TGTGCCAGCAGCGTAACAGAAGCAGATACGCAGTATTTT. The J gene is TRBJ2-3, the V gene TRBV9; the D is unclear. Germline V lookup: CDR1 SGDLS, CDR2 YYNGEE. The CDR3 runs to 13 residues. The V end lost 1 base, the J end lost 4 bases, and 7 bases lay between the germline ends.

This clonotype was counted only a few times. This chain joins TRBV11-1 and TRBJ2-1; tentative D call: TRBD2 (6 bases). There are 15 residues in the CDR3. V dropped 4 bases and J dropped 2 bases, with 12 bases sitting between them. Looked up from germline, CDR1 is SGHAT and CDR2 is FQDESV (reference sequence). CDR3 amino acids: CASSSGTSAYNEQFF. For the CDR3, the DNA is TGTGCCAGCAGCTCCGGGACTTCAGCCTACAATGAGCAGTTCTTC.

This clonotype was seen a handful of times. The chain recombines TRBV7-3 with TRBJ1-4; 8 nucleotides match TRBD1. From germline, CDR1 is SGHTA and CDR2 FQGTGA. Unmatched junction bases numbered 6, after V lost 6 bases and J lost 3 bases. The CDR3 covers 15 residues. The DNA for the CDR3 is TGTGCCAGCAGTCCGACAGGGGCGGCTAATGAAAAACTGTTTTTT. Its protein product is CASSPTGAANEKLFF.

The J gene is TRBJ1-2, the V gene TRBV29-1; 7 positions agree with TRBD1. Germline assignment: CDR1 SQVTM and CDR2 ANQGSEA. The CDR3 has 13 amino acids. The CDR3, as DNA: TGCAGTTTTTACCGGGACAGCGCATATGGCTACACCTTC. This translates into CSFYRDSAYGYTF.

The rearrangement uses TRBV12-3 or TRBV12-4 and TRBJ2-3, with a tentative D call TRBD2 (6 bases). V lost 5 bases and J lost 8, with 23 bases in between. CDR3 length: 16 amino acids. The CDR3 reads CASSPEVLAGRGTQYF. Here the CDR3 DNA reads TGTGCCAGCAGTCCGGAAGTACTAGCTGGGAGAGGTACGCAGTATTTT.

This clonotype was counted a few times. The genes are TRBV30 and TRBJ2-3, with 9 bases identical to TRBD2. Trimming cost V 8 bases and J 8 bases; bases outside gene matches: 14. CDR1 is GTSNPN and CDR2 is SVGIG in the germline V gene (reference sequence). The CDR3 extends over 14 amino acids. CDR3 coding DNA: TGTGCCGGGCTATCGAGCGGGAGGATAGCTACGCAGTATTTT. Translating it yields CAGLSSGRIATQYF.

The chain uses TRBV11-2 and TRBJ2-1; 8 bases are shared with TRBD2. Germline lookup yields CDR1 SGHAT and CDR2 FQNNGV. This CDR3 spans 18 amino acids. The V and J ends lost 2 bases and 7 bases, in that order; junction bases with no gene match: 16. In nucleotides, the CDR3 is TGTGCCAGCAGCTTATCTTTTGCGGGGGGCGCCCGAGGTAATGAGCAGTTCTTC. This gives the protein CASSLSFAGGARGNEQFF.

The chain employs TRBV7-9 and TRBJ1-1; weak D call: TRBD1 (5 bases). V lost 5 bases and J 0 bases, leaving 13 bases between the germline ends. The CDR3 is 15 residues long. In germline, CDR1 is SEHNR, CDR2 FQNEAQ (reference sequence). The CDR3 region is CASSGGDDMNTEAFF. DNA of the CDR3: TGTGCCAGCAGCGGAGGGGACGACATGAACACTGAAGCTTTCTTT.

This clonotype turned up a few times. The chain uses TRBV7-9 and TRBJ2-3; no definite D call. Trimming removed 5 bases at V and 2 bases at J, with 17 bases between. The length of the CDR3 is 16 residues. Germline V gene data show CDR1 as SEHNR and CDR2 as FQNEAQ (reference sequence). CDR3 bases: TGTGCCAGCAGCCCGGTGGGCGCGGCTTCCACAGATACGCAGTATTTT. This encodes CASSPVGAASTDTQYF. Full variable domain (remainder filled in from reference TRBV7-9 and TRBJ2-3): DTGVSQNPRHKITKRGQNVTFRCDPISEHNRLYWYRQTLGQGPEFLTYFQNEAQLEKSRLLSDRFSAERPKGSFSTLEIQRTEQGDSAMYLCASSPVGAASTDTQYFGPGTRLTVL.

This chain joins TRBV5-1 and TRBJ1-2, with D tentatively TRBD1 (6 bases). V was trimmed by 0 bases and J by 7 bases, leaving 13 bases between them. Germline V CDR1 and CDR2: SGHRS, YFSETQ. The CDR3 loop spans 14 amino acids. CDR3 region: CASSLAPGAGGYTF. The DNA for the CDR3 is TGCGCCAGCAGCTTGGCCCCAGGGGCAGGTGGCTACACCTTC.

CDR3 region: CASSSVQNIQYF. DNA for the CDR3: TGTGCCAGCAGCTCAGTCCAAAACATTCAGTACTTC. The chain combines TRBV5-6 with TRBJ2-4; D is unclear. The CDR3 spans 12 residues. Trimming shortened V by 3 bases and J by 5 bases, and 6 bases separated the two germline ends. Per germline, CDR1 SGHDT and CDR2 YYEEEE.

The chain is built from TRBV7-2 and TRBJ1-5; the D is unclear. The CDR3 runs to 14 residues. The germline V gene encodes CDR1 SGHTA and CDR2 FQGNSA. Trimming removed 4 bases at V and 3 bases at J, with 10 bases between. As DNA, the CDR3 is TGTGCCAGCAGCTCAGACACTTACAATCAGCCCCAGCATTTT. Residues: CASSSDTYNQPQHF.